A selection of T cell receptor beta chains follows, all from one sample in a study of blood T cell repertoires in COVID-19. Using immunoSEQ multiplex PCR, the repertoire was profiled, and TCRdb retains in-frame clones only, with some absent. The sample includes 200,000 to 250,000 clones, approximately 84% of them seen just once. The source material was peripheral blood. The origin of the receptors is a woman older than 75 with COVID-19, enrolled during active disease. CDR3s include the opening cysteine and the closing phenylalanine or tryptophan. D genes are given only for firm matches. Clone sizes are given selectively: once, few, many, or a class where the clone is expanded.

abundance	v_gene	j_gene	d_gene	CDR3aa	CDR3nt
.	TRBV18	TRBJ1-2	TRBD1	CASSPTGDRDYGYTF	TGTGCCAGCTCACCTACAGGGGATAGGGACTATGGCTACACCTTC
.	TRBV7-6	TRBJ2-7	TRBD2	CASSPTSGSRGEQYF	TGTGCCAGCAGCCCGACTAGCGGGAGCAGGGGGGAGCAGTACTTC
.	TRBV2	TRBJ2-7	TRBD1	CASSVGWGQGTYEQYF	TGTGCCAGCAGTGTGGGGTGGGGACAGGGGACCTACGAGCAGTACTTC
.	TRBV19	TRBJ2-1	.	CASSMAGNLNEQFF	TGTGCCAGTAGTATGGCCGGGAATCTCAATGAGCAGTTCTTC
.	TRBV7-3	TRBJ1-1	.	CASSLFGDIGSEAFF	TGTGCCAGCAGCTTATTCGGGGATATAGGCTCTGAAGCTTTCTTT
.	TRBV9	TRBJ2-7	.	CASSVGGADYEQYF	TGTGCCAGCAGCGTAGGTGGCGCGGACTACGAGCAGTACTTC
.	TRBV28	TRBJ2-7	TRBD2	CASSFPGGGSEQYF	TGTGCCAGCAGTTTCCCCGGGGGGGGTTCCGAGCAGTACTTC
.	TRBV5-1	TRBJ1-1	TRBD1	CASSPGTGTYTEAFF	TGCGCCAGCAGCCCGGGGACAGGGACTTACACTGAAGCTTTCTTT
.	TRBV4-1	TRBJ1-5	.	CASSQVDSSNQPQHF	TGCGCCAGCAGCCAAGTCGACAGCAGCAATCAGCCCCAGCATTTT
.	TRBV5-1	TRBJ2-1	TRBD2	CASSRGGATFSNEQFF	TGCGCCAGCAGCCGCGGGGGGGCAACGTTCTCCAATGAGCAGTTCTTC
.	TRBV10-1	TRBJ1-5	.	CASSGDTNQPQHF	TGCGCCAGCAGCGGGGACACCAACCAGCCCCAGCATTTT
.	TRBV5-1	TRBJ2-7	TRBD2	CASSTSGGAYEQYF	TGCGCCAGCAGCACTAGCGGGGGGGCCTACGAGCAGTACTTC
once	TRBV7-9	TRBJ2-1	.	CASSFSGGTYNEQFF	TGTGCCAGCAGCTTCTCTGGCGGGACCTACAATGAGCAGTTCTTC
.	TRBV27	TRBJ2-1	.	CASSPRDFYNEQFF	TGTGCCAGCAGTCCCCGGGACTTTTACAATGAGCAGTTCTTC
.	TRBV6-2/TRBV6-3	TRBJ2-3	TRBD1	CASSPGIYGTARADTQYF	TGTGCCAGCAGCCCCGGCATCTACGGGACAGCAAGGGCAGATACGCAGTATTTT
.	TRBV6-5	TRBJ2-1	.	CASSRGGGSYNEQFF	TGTGCCAGCAGTAGAGGGGGAGGGTCCTACAATGAGCAGTTCTTC
.	TRBV5-1	TRBJ2-4	.	CASSLDRVKNIQYF	TGCGCCAGCAGCTTGGACAGGGTCAAGAACATTCAGTACTTC
.	TRBV29-1	TRBJ2-1	.	CSVVILRATYNEQFF	TGCAGCGTTGTAATTTTGAGGGCAACCTACAATGAGCAGTTCTTC
.	TRBV7-9	TRBJ2-2	.	CASSRDSRWANTGELFF	TGTGCCAGCAGCCGTGACAGCAGGTGGGCGAACACCGGGGAGCTGTTTTTT
.	TRBV29-1	TRBJ2-7	.	CSVVASARSSSYEQYF	TGCAGCGTTGTTGCTAGCGCAAGATCGAGCTCCTACGAGCAGTACTTC
.	TRBV5-1	TRBJ1-2	TRBD1	CASSLGQDVYGYTF	TGCGCCAGCAGCTTAGGACAGGACGTCTATGGCTACACCTTC
.	TRBV14	TRBJ2-3	.	CASSHQGKLTDTQYF	TGTGCCAGCAGCCACCAGGGAAAACTCACAGATACGCAGTATTTT
.	TRBV28	TRBJ1-5	.	CASRRGSFNQPQHF	TGTGCCAGCCGCCGAGGGAGCTTCAATCAGCCCCAGCATTTT
.	TRBV19	TRBJ1-5	TRBD1	CASTDRRGDRGLPYSNQPQHF	TGTGCCAGTACCGACCGGAGGGGGGACAGGGGGCTCCCGTATAGCAATCAGCCCCAGCATTTT
.	TRBV5-1	TRBJ2-1	TRBD1	CASSLAPAGGASNEQFF	TGCGCCAGCAGCTTGGCGCCGGCAGGGGGAGCCTCCAATGAGCAGTTCTTC
.	TRBV19	TRBJ1-2	.	CASTPPLGVPGGYTF	TGTGCCAGTACCCCCCCTCTAGGGGTGCCGGGTGGCTACACCTTC
.	TRBV19	TRBJ1-4	.	CASSIGVTQVLREKLFF	TGTGCCAGTAGTATAGGGGTTACTCAGGTGCTCCGCGAAAAACTGTTTTTT
.	TRBV3-1/TRBV3-2	TRBJ1-6	.	CASSHNAGNSPLHF	TGTGCCAGCAGCCATAATGCGGGGAATTCACCCCTCCACTTT
.	TRBV21-1	TRBJ1-3	.	CASGVQGAPGNTIYF	TGTGCCAGCGGGGTGCAGGGGGCGCCTGGAAACACCATATATTTT
.	TRBV10-3	TRBJ1-1	TRBD1	CATQTGLNTEAFF	TGTGCCACCCAGACAGGGCTTAACACTGAAGCTTTCTTT
.	TRBV18	TRBJ2-7	.	CASSPFSRGASFYEQYF	TGTGCCAGCTCACCATTCTCTCGGGGGGCGAGTTTCTACGAGCAGTACTTC
.	TRBV9	TRBJ1-1	.	CASSVGGATSNTEAFF	TGTGCCAGCAGCGTAGGGGGCGCGACCTCTAACACTGAAGCTTTCTTT
few	TRBV6-2/TRBV6-3	TRBJ1-3	.	CASSYAGLSGNTIYF	TGTGCCAGCAGTTACGCGGGTCTCTCTGGAAACACCATATATTTT
.	TRBV2	TRBJ2-1	.	CASSDLGADEQFF	TGTGCCAGCAGTGACTTGGGGGCGGATGAGCAGTTCTTC
few	TRBV27	TRBJ2-7	.	CASSLEFRTDYEQYF	TGTGCCAGCAGTTTGGAGTTCAGGACAGACTACGAGCAGTACTTC
.	TRBV15	TRBJ1-4	.	CATSGGHVGLSTNEKLFF	TGTGCCACCAGCGGAGGGCATGTGGGACTTTCAACTAATGAAAAACTGTTTTTT
.	TRBV3-1/TRBV3-2	TRBJ2-3	.	CASSQDWARTTQYF	TGTGCCAGCAGCCAAGATTGGGCACGAACTACGCAGTATTTT
.	TRBV10-3	TRBJ1-5	.	CAISEKRKGLEPQHF	TGTGCCATCAGTGAGAAAAGGAAGGGGTTGGAGCCCCAGCATTTT
.	TRBV19	TRBJ2-3	TRBD2	CASSTYGLAGEDTQYF	TGTGCCAGTAGTACCTACGGACTAGCGGGGGAAGATACGCAGTATTTT
.	TRBV3-1/TRBV3-2	TRBJ2-1	.	CASSLRGAHREQFF	TGTGCCAGCAGTCTTCGGGGAGCCCACCGGGAGCAGTTCTTC
.	TRBV6-5	TRBJ1-3	.	CASSYSSGRSDTIYF	TGTGCCAGCAGTTACTCGTCAGGGAGGAGCGACACCATATATTTT
.	TRBV7-2	TRBJ1-4	TRBD1	CASSRTRGHEKLFF	TGTGCCAGCAGCCGCACCAGGGGGCACGAAAAACTGTTTTTT
.	TRBV19	TRBJ2-7	TRBD2	CASSDPGTTSYEQYF	TGTGCCAGTAGTGATCCCGGGACTACCTCCTACGAGCAGTACTTC
.	TRBV24-1	TRBJ1-5	.	CATAGGTSNQPQHF	TGTGCCACCGCCGGGGGGACGAGCAATCAGCCCCAGCATTTT
few	TRBV9	TRBJ2-7	.	CASSVQTYEQYF	TGTGCCAGCAGCGTACAAACCTACGAGCAGTACTTC
once	TRBV24-1	TRBJ2-1	.	CATSESGYNEQFF	TGTGCCACCAGTGAATCGGGGTACAATGAGCAGTTCTTC
.	TRBV5-5	TRBJ1-2	.	CASSLAHPREGYTF	TGTGCCAGCAGCTTGGCCCACCCACGGGAGGGCTACACCTTC
once	TRBV9	TRBJ2-5	TRBD1	CASSVGGQGAETQYF	TGTGCCAGCAGCGTAGGGGGACAGGGGGCAGAGACCCAGTACTTC